The 2 T cell receptor beta chains presented below share a single source sample, sequenced in a study of response to subunit inactivated influenza vaccine. Via MiXCR, TCRdb re-called the RT-PCR reads, giving one row per CDR3 protein. The top ten hold under 3.5% of the sample, which has about 540,000 distinct CDR3 sequences, approximately 24% seen once. The same sample was also used in a study of T cells expressing NK-cell markers. That study adds: A 5'RACE template switching approach incorporating UMIs was used to make TCR beta cDNA.

The sequencing used CD4+ T cells sorted from PBMCs, collected 11 to 12 days after vaccination. The receptors were sampled from a man between 45 and 60 years old who received an inactivated influenza vaccine.

The chain is built from TRBV5-1 and TRBJ2-3, with D perhaps TRBD1 (5 bases). The CDR3 loop spans 18 amino acids. Trimming stripped 0 bases from V and 0 bases from J, with 17 bases between. CDR1 SGHRS and CDR2 YFSETQ come from the germline V gene. CDR3 in amino acids: CASSLGMGLFTSTDTQYF. CDR3 bases: TGCGCCAGCAGCTTGGGGATGGGGCTTTTTACTAGCACAGATACGCAGTATTTT.

This clonotype was seen ten or more times. This chain uses TRBV5-1 with TRBJ1-1; tentatively, D is TRBD1 (5 bases). This CDR3 is built from 14 residues. The V and J ends lost 7 bases and 5 bases respectively, with 18 bases between them. The germline CDR1 and CDR2 sequences are SGHRS and YFSETQ. The CDR3 region is CASRRGGVGTEAFF. The CDR3 bases are TGCGCCAGCCGCCGGGGCGGGGTGGGGACTGAAGCTTTCTTT.